The clone carrying this T cell receptor (beta chain) has a count of ten or more. The data were taken from a study of T-cell reconstitution after alpha-beta-depleted transplantation in children. Germline V gene data show CDR1 as MRHNA and CDR2 as SNTAGT. The CDR3 totals 14 residues. With 5 bases removed from V and 1 base from J, the gap between germline ends came to 11 bases. Researchers prepared the TCRbeta library using unique molecular identifiers, the study reports. MiXCR, run by TCRdb on the PCR reads, gives a single entry per CDR3 protein. The data show 240,000 or so distinct CDR3 sequences, around 12% seen once.

V is TRBV6-4 and J is TRBJ1-2, with D perhaps TRBD1 (6 bases). Specimen: PBMCs from the stem cell graft donor, collected from the stem cell graft. This TCR was recovered from a human donor who donated a stem cell graft to a child with acute lymphoblastic leukemia. The CDR3 DNA sequence: TGTGCCAGCAGTCCAGGGGAGGTTAACTATGGCTACACCTTC. The encoded protein is CASSPGEVNYGYTF.